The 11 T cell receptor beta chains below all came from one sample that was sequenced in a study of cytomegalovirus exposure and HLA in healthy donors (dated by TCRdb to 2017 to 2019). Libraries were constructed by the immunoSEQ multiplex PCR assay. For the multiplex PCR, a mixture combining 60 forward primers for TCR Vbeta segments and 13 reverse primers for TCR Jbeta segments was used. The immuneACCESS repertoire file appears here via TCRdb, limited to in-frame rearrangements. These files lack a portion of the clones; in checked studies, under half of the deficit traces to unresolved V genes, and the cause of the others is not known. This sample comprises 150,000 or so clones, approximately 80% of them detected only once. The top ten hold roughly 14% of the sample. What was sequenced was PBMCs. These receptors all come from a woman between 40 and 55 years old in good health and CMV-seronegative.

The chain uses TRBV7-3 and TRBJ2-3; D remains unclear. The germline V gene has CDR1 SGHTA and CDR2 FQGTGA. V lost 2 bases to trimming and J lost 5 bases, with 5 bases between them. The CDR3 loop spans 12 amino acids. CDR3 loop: CASSLFGDTQYF. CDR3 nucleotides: TGTGCCAGCAGCTTATTCGGAGATACGCAGTATTTT.

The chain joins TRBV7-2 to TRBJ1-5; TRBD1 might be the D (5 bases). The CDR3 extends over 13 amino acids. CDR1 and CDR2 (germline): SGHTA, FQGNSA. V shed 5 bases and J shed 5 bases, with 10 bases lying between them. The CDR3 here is CASSIGADQPQHF. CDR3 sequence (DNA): TGTGCCAGCAGCATAGGGGCCGATCAGCCCCAGCATTTT.

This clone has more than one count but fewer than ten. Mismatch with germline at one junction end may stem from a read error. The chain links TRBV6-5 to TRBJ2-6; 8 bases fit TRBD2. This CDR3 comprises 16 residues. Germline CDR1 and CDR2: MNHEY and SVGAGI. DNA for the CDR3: TGTGCCAGCAGTTACTCGGTCCGGGGGGGGGCCAACGGCCTGACTTTC. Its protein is CASSYSVRGGANGLTF.

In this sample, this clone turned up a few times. CDR3 protein: CASRGTGLNEQFF. Written as DNA, the CDR3 is TGCGCCAGCAGAGGGACAGGGCTCAATGAGCAGTTCTTC. The V call is TRBV4-1, the J call TRBJ2-1; 9 bases align to TRBD1. CDR1 and CDR2 from the germline V gene are MGHRA and YSYEKL. The CDR3 runs to 13 residues. V shed 6 bases and J 6 bases; nucleotides not matched to a gene: 3.

CDR3 amino acids: CASSLEGRDKTEAFF. The CDR3 nucleotides read TGTGCCAGCAGCTTAGAAGGCCGGGACAAAACTGAAGCTTTCTTT. The chain recombines TRBV7-9 with TRBJ1-1; possible D gene TRBD1, 6 bases. This CDR3 spans 15 amino acids. CDR1 and CDR2 (germline): SEHNR, FQNEAQ (reference sequence). Trimming took off 1 base at V and 5 bases at J, with 14 bases between the two ends.

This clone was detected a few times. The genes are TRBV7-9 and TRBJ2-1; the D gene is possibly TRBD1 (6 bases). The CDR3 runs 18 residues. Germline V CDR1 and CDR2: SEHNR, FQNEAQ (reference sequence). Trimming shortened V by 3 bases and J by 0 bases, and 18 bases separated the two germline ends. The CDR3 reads CASSFLGDTPSSYNEQFF. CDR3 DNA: TGTGCCAGCAGCTTCTTAGGGGACACCCCGTCCTCCTACAATGAGCAGTTCTTC. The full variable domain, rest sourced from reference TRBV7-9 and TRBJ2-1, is DTGVSQNPRHKITKRGQNVTFRCDPISEHNRLYWYRQTLGQGPEFLTYFQNEAQLEKSRLLSDRFSAERPKGSFSTLEIQRTEQGDSAMYLCASSFLGDTPSSYNEQFFGPGTRLTVL.

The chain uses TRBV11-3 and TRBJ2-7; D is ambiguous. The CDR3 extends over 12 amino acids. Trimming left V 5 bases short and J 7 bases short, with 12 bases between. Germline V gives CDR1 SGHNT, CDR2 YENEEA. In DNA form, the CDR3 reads TGTGCCAGCAGCCTGTCGGGTCGGGAGCAGTACTTC. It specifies CASSLSGREQYF. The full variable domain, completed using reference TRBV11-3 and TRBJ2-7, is EAGVVQSPRYKIIEKKQPVAFWCNPISGHNTLYWYLQNLGQGPELLIRYENEEAVDDSQLPKDRFSAERLKGVDSTLKIQPAELGDSAVYLCASSLSGREQYFGPGTRLTVT.

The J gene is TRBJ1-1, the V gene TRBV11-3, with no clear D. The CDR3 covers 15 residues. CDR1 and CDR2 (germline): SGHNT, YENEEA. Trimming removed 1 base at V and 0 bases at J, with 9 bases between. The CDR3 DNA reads TGTGCCAGCAGCTTAGGGCAGGTCATGAACACTGAAGCTTTCTTT. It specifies CASSLGQVMNTEAFF.

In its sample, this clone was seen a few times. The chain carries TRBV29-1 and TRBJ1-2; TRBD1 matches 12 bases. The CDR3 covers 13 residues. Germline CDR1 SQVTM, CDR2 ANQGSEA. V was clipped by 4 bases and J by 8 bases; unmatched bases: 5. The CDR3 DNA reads TGCAGCGTTGGGGACAGGGGGCTGGAGGGCTACACCTTC. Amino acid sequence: CSVGDRGLEGYTF. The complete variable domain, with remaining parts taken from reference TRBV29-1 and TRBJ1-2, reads SAVISQKPSRDICQRGTSLTIQCQVDSQVTMMFWYRQQPGQSLTLIATANQGSEATYESGFVIDKFPISRPNLTFSTLTVSNMSPEDSSIYLCSVGDRGLEGYTFGSGTRLTVV.

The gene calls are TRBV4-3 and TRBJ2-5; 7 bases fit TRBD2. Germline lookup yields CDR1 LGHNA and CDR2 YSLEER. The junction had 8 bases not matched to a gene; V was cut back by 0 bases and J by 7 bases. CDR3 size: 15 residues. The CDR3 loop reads CASSQDQETSRTQYF. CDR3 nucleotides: TGCGCCAGCAGCCAAGATCAGGAGACTAGCCGGACCCAGTACTTC.

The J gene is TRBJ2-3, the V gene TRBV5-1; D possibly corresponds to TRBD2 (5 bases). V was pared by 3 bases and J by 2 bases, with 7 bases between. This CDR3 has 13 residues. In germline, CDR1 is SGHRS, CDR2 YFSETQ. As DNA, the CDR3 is TGCGCCAGCAGCTGGAGGTACACAGATACGCAGTATTTT. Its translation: CASSWRYTDTQYF.